This TCR beta chain was sequenced during a study of cytomegalovirus exposure and HLA in healthy donors. Study context: Counted in an early data release were some 81 million unique TCRs from HLA-typed donors. Study-wide results and caveats: In a later analysis, a missense DCLRE1C variant was linked to TCR beta V- and J-gene trimming. Evidence from a later analysis indicated that most CMV-associated TCR beta chains looked HLA-restricted.

Points on this clone: What it recognizes is unknown.

Amplification used 60 Vbeta primers and 13 Jbeta primers. Original data processing: Tens of millions of unique TCR beta chains, 10 million to 13 million of them shared, were counted by a later analysis. Clones were read by immunoSEQ multiplex PCR, and TCRdb kept only the in-frame ones, dropping some. V, J and clone size derive from that table, while D and trimming were established from the DNA sequence. The data contain about 170,000 clones, 62% of them seen just once; the ten biggest clones take up less than 3%. CDR3 length equals 15 residues. CDR1 and CDR2 (germline): MNHEY, SMNVEV (reference sequence). Trimming removed 2 bases at V and 7 bases at J, with 17 bases between.

The origin of this receptor is a man aged 35-49 years in good health and CMV-seronegative. The chain is built from TRBV27 and TRBJ1-2; tentatively, D is TRBD1 (6 bases). Sequencing was carried out using PBMCs. CDR3 bases: TGTGCCAGCAGTTTACGGACAGCCGGGCCTGGTGGCTACACCTTC. Translated, it gives CASSLRTAGPGGYTF.